The 26 T cell receptor beta chains presented below share a single source sample, sequenced in a study of CD8 T cells in Susac syndrome (dated by TCRdb to between 2018 and 2020). The library was made by the immunoSEQ multiplex PCR assay. RNA was extracted with the RNeasy kit and roughly 0.45 to 1 ug was reverse transcribed using random hexamers. TCRdb reanalyzed the raw reads on its own, using fastp at Q25 for trimming and MiXCR for clone calling, and kept in-frame beta chains. Each record represents a unique CDR3 protein, reported with the most common genes and DNA among its rows. Present in this sample are approximately 300,000 distinct CDR3 sequences, 85% of which were seen just once. The top ten clonotypes cover roughly 0.21% of the sample. The sequencing input was CD8+ T cells from PBMCs. These receptors all come from a human donor with multiple sclerosis.

V is TRBV7-2 and J is TRBJ1-5; D gene uncertain. The CDR3 length is 14 residues. The V end was cut by 6 bases, the J end by 3 bases, with 12 bases between. The germline gives CDR1 SGHTA, CDR2 FQGNSA. The CDR3 DNA sequence: TGTGCCAGCAGTTACCAAATTGACAATCAGCCCCAGCATTTT. It translates to CASSYQIDNQPQHF.

The rearrangement uses TRBV6-2 or TRBV6-3 and TRBJ2-1; D not resolved. In germline, CDR1 is MNHEY, CDR2 SVGEGT. The CDR3 runs to 13 residues. Between the trimmed V and J ends, which lost 0 bases and 6 bases, there was a span of 6 bases. CDR3 nucleotides: TGTGCCAGCAGTTACTCCAGAACCAATGAGCAGTTCTTC. Translating gives CASSYSRTNEQFF.

The V gene is TRBV7-9, the J gene TRBJ1-1; 7 nucleotides agree with TRBD1. CDR3 length equals 14 residues. Looked up from germline, CDR1 is SEHNR and CDR2 is FQNEAQ (reference sequence). V trimming: 6 bases; J trimming: 1 base; junction bases outside the gene matches: 5. The CDR3 DNA is TGTGCCAGCAGGATGGGACAGTCGAACACTGAAGCTTTCTTT. Amino acid sequence: CASRMGQSNTEAFF.

The chain has TRBV6-1 and TRBJ2-3; D not resolved. Trimming took 6 bases from V and 6 from J, leaving 13 bases between them. The germline V gene encodes CDR1 MNHNS and CDR2 SASEGT. The CDR3 extends over 13 amino acids. In DNA, the CDR3 is TGTGCCAGCAGGACCCCACTATACGATACGCAGTATTTT. It yields the protein CASRTPLYDTQYF.

The chain joins TRBV7-9 to TRBJ1-2; no clear D gene. The CDR3 contains 14 residues. The V end lost 1 base, the J end lost 6 bases, and 12 bases lay between the germline ends. Per the germline V gene, CDR1 is SEHNR and CDR2 is FQNEAQ (reference sequence). The CDR3: CASSLGTSTHGYTF. CDR3 DNA: TGTGCCAGCAGCTTAGGGACCTCAACGCATGGCTACACCTTC.

V usage is TRBV12-3 or TRBV12-4 and J usage is TRBJ2-5; the D gene could be TRBD1 or TRBD2 (5 bases each). Trimming took 6 bases from V and 2 from J, leaving 10 bases between them. This CDR3 is 13 amino acids long. Written as DNA, the CDR3 is TGTGCCAGCAGGGGGACGGTTCAAGAGACCCAGTACTTC. Translating gives CASRGTVQETQYF.

The chain is built from TRBV27 and TRBJ2-1, with 8 nucleotides matching TRBD1. With V trimmed by 7 bases and J by 5 bases, 10 bases remained unmatched. Germline loops: CDR1 MNHEY, CDR2 SMNVEV (reference sequence). This CDR3 region has 15 residues. Here the CDR3 DNA reads TGTGCCAGCACCAACTGGGGACAGGTCCACAATGAGCAGTTCTTC. This encodes CASTNWGQVHNEQFF.

V and J are TRBV27 and TRBJ2-7, with D perhaps matching TRBD2 (5 bases). Germline V CDR1 and CDR2: MNHEY, SMNVEV (reference sequence). Trimming cost V 7 bases and J 6 bases, with 22 bases left between them. The CDR3 extends over 15 amino acids. The CDR3 sequence is CASTWGSDPTGEQYF. The CDR3 nucleotides read TGTGCCAGCACTTGGGGTAGCGACCCCACTGGCGAGCAGTACTTC.

CDR3 sequence reads: CSARDGQANTGELFF. CDR3 in DNA: TGCAGTGCTAGAGATGGCCAGGCGAACACCGGGGAGCTGTTTTTT. This chain links TRBV20-1 with TRBJ2-2; D is uncertain. Germline V gene sequence: CDR1 DFQATT, CDR2 SNEGSKA (reference sequence). This CDR3 region has 15 residues. V was trimmed by 0 bases and J by 0 bases, leaving 8 bases between them.

The chain employs TRBV7-9 and TRBJ1-4, with D possibly being TRBD1 (5 bases). The length of the CDR3 is 15 residues. CDR1 is SEHNR, CDR2 FQNEAQ, per germline (reference sequence). Between the trimmed V and J ends, which lost 6 bases and 0 bases, there was a span of 11 bases. In DNA form, the CDR3 reads TGTGCCAGCAGATCGGGACTTCCAACTAATGAAAAACTGTTTTTT. Translated, it gives CASRSGLPTNEKLFF.

This chain joins TRBV9 and TRBJ1-2, with D uncertain. Trimming removed 0 bases from V and 3 bases from J, with 9 bases in between. Germline V CDR1 and CDR2: SGDLS, YYNGEE. The CDR3 is 14 residues long. In DNA, the CDR3 is TGTGCCAGCAGCGTAGTCGCAGAACACTATGGCTACACCTTC. Its protein product is CASSVVAEHYGYTF.

This clonotype came up a few times. V gene TRBV7-2 combines with J gene TRBJ2-3, with D hard to call. This CDR3 region has 12 residues. Germline V CDR1 and CDR2: SGHTA, FQGNSA. The V and J ends lost 5 bases and 4 bases respectively, with 7 bases between them. CDR3 protein: CASSPVADTQYF. The CDR3 coding sequence is TGTGCCAGCAGCCCCGTAGCAGATACGCAGTATTTT.

This chain links TRBV15 with TRBJ1-1; a possible D gene is TRBD1 (5 bases). This CDR3 is built from 15 residues. Germline V gene data show CDR1 as LNHNV and CDR2 as YYDKDF (reference sequence). V was clipped by 1 base and J by 1 base, with 10 bases between them. CDR3 in amino acids: CATSRGAGTNTEAFF. For the CDR3, the DNA is TGTGCCACCAGCAGAGGGGCAGGGACGAACACTGAAGCTTTCTTT.

The V and J genes are TRBV19 and TRBJ1-5; D might be TRBD1 (6 bases). This CDR3 is 14 amino acids long. Looked up from germline, CDR1 is LNHDA and CDR2 is SQIVND (reference sequence). Trimming cost V 4 bases and J 5 bases, with 12 bases left between them. The CDR3: CASSTGDGDQPQHF. The CDR3, as DNA: TGTGCCAGTAGTACAGGGGATGGGGATCAGCCCCAGCATTTT.

The V gene is TRBV28, the J gene TRBJ1-2; TRBD1 agrees at 7 bases. This CDR3 is built from 12 residues. CDR1 and CDR2 from the germline V gene are MDHEN and SYDVKM. The V segment lost 7 bases and the J segment 10 bases; nucleotides outside the gene matches: 9. The DNA of the CDR3 is TGTGCCAGCAATTTCATAACAGGGGACTACACCTTC. Amino acid sequence: CASNFITGDYTF.

The chain is built from TRBV7-2 and TRBJ2-7; D gene unclear. The germline gives CDR1 SGHTA, CDR2 FQGNSA. V was trimmed by 0 bases and J by 1 base, leaving 10 bases between them. This CDR3 contains 15 residues. As DNA, the CDR3 is TGTGCCAGCAGCTTAGCAGACCGTCTATCCTACGAGCAGTACTTC. Its protein product is CASSLADRLSYEQYF.

V and J are TRBV24-1 and TRBJ1-2; D is perhaps TRBD1 (5 bases). The V gene's germline CDR1 is KGHDR and CDR2 SFDVKD. CDR3 length: 11 amino acids. V was shortened by 11 bases and J by 4 bases, with 10 bases between the two germline ends. The CDR3 nucleotides are TGTGCCATCCGCGGGACCTATGGCTACACCTTC. Translating gives CAIRGTYGYTF.

This clonotype came up once. This chain links TRBV7-6 with TRBJ2-7; 7 bases align to TRBD2. This CDR3 spans 15 amino acids. Germline trimming cut 2 bases from V and 5 bases from J; bases unmatched to any gene: 9. Germline V lookup: CDR1 SGHVS, CDR2 FNYEAQ. The CDR3 loop is CASSLSTRGIHEQYF. The CDR3 nucleotides read TGTGCCAGCAGCTTATCCACGCGGGGGATCCACGAGCAGTACTTC.

The J gene is TRBJ2-5, the V gene TRBV4-2, with TRBD2 identical over 7 bases. Germline V gene data show CDR1 as LGHNA and CDR2 as YNFKEQ. Trimming took 2 bases from V and 5 from J; bases not matched to a gene: 11. This CDR3 has 16 amino acids. Written as DNA, the CDR3 is TGTGCCAGCAGCCAAACAACAGCGGGAACGGATGAGACCCAGTACTTC. Translation: CASSQTTAGTDETQYF.

The chain has TRBV25-1 and TRBJ2-2; 7 bases are a match to TRBD1. This CDR3 has 15 residues. The trim removed 5 bases at V and 4 bases at J, leaving 7 bases unmatched. The germline V gene has CDR1 MGHDK and CDR2 SYGVNS. The CDR3 reads CASSPWDRSTGELFF. As DNA, the CDR3 is TGTGCCAGCAGTCCTTGGGACAGAAGCACCGGGGAGCTGTTTTTT.

This chain connects TRBV11-2 to TRBJ2-7, with unresolved D. The CDR3 has 17 residues. The V and J ends lost 5 bases and 0 bases respectively, with 20 bases between them. Looked up from germline, CDR1 is SGHAT and CDR2 is FQNNGV. The CDR3 DNA reads as TGTGCCAGCAGCATATGGCCCGAGGCCGGCCGCTCCTACGAGCAGTACTTC. It specifies CASSIWPEAGRSYEQYF.

The chain uses TRBV4-3 and TRBJ1-1; no definite D call. With 0 bases removed from V and 1 base from J, the gap between germline ends came to 9 bases. The CDR3 runs 15 residues. Germline loops: CDR1 LGHNA, CDR2 YSLEER. In DNA, the CDR3 is TGCGCCAGCAGCCAAGATGCGACTGCGAACACTGAAGCTTTCTTT. Translation: CASSQDATANTEAFF.

The V gene is TRBV7-8, the J gene TRBJ2-7; 8 positions agree with TRBD1. The CDR3 has 15 residues. V shed 2 bases, J shed 1 base, and the junction held 4 bases outside the gene matches. From germline, CDR1 is SGHVS and CDR2 FQNEAQ. The CDR3 DNA reads TGTGCCAGCAGCTTATGGGGGACAGGTTCCTACGAGCAGTACTTC. Protein: CASSLWGTGSYEQYF.

The J gene is TRBJ2-7, the V gene TRBV15, with D tentatively TRBD1 (6 bases). Trimming stripped 0 bases from V and 7 bases from J, with 13 bases between. CDR1 is LNHNV, CDR2 YYDKDF, per germline (reference sequence). The CDR3 has 14 amino acids. The CDR3 protein is CATSRENRDLEQYF. The CDR3 coding sequence is TGTGCCACCAGCAGAGAGAACAGGGACCTGGAGCAGTACTTC.

This clonotype has only a few counts. The J gene is TRBJ2-1, the V gene TRBV7-8; tentatively, D is TRBD2 (5 bases). The CDR3 covers 14 residues. Germline V gene sequence: CDR1 SGHVS, CDR2 FQNEAQ. Trimming cost V 3 bases and J 2 bases, with 8 bases left between them. As DNA, the CDR3 is TGTGCCAGCAGCTTCCCCGGGGCCTACAATGAGCAGTTCTTC. This gives the protein CASSFPGAYNEQFF.

J is TRBJ2-7 and V is TRBV28, with TRBD1 identical over 8 bases. Losses at the gene ends were 1 base for V and 2 bases for J; bases not matched to a gene: 13. The CDR3 loop spans 18 amino acids. Germline CDR1 and CDR2: MDHEN and SYDVKM. CDR3 in amino acids: CASSLLWSSGTGTYEQYF. DNA for the CDR3: TGTGCCAGCAGTTTATTATGGTCTTCCGGGACAGGTACCTACGAGCAGTACTTC.